One sample yielded the 9 T cell receptor beta chains listed below, sequenced in a study of shared clonotypes between healthy human individuals. Using immunoSEQ multiplex PCR, the repertoire was profiled, and TCRdb retains in-frame clones only, with some absent. This table holds 1,400,000 or so clones, less than 99% found once. Sequencing was performed on naive CD4+ T cells sorted from blood. The subset: CD45RA+ positively selected. The receptors here all came from a man aged 30 to 45 in good health.

This clone was counted a single time. The chain carries TRBV29-1 and TRBJ1-2, with a tentative D call TRBD1 (5 bases). Germline V CDR1 and CDR2: SQVTM, ANQGSEA. The length of the CDR3 is 13 residues. V shed 7 bases and J shed 4 bases, with 16 bases lying between them. The CDR3 DNA follows: TGCAGCGCGGGGCTGGGTACAGGCTATGGCTACACCTTC. This translates into CSAGLGTGYGYTF.

The chain links TRBV5-8 to TRBJ1-5; 9 bases are shared with TRBD1. This CDR3 is 15 amino acids long. The germline V gene has CDR1 SGHTS and CDR2 YDEGEE. The trim removed 4 bases at V and 0 bases at J, leaving 2 bases unmatched. The CDR3 DNA reads as TGTGCCAGCAGCCCGGGACAGGGTAGCAATCAGCCCCAGCATTTT. It translates to CASSPGQGSNQPQHF.

The chain has TRBV2 and TRBJ1-1; unclear D gene. This CDR3 has 13 amino acids. Between the trimmed V and J ends, which lost 7 bases and 5 bases, there was a span of 14 bases. Germline loops: CDR1 SNHLY, CDR2 FYNNEI. CDR3 coding DNA: TGTGCCAGCACAGGAGAAGGGTTGACTGAAGCTTTCTTT. As protein: CASTGEGLTEAFF.

This rearrangement joins TRBV28 to TRBJ2-5; D may correspond to TRBD1 or TRBD2 (5 bases each). Germline CDR1 MDHEN, CDR2 SYDVKM. CDR3 length: 14 residues. The germline V and J ends were trimmed by 5 bases and 1 base, with 11 bases remaining between them. CDR3 DNA: TGTGCCAGCAGTCCGTGGGGGTTCCAAGAGACCCAGTACTTC. The encoded protein is CASSPWGFQETQYF.

The chain combines TRBV27 with TRBJ2-3; tentatively, D is TRBD1 or TRBD2 (6 bases each). The V end lost 3 bases, the J end lost 1 base, and 11 bases lay between the germline ends. Germline CDR1 and CDR2: MNHEY and SMNVEV (reference sequence). The CDR3 has 15 residues. The DNA for the CDR3 is TGTGCCAGCAGTTTGGGAGGACAGCGCACAGATACGCAGTATTTT. As protein: CASSLGGQRTDTQYF.

This clone was picked up one time. This sequence joins TRBV7-9 and TRBJ2-7, with 11 positions matching TRBD2. Trimming at V came to 1 base and at J to 2 bases, leaving 7 bases not matched to a gene. CDR3 length: 17 residues. Germline CDR1 is SEHNR and CDR2 is FQNEAQ (reference sequence). CDR3 sequence reads: CASSLGALAGETYEQYF. The DNA of the CDR3 is TGTGCCAGCAGCTTAGGGGCACTAGCGGGAGAAACCTACGAGCAGTACTTC.

The chain has TRBV27 and TRBJ2-3; D is unresolved. The CDR3 is 15 residues long. Germline values: CDR1 MNHEY, CDR2 SMNVEV (reference sequence). V dropped 2 bases and J dropped 1 base, with 10 bases sitting between them. The CDR3 here is CASSLGPLGTDTQYF. CDR3 bases: TGTGCCAGCAGTTTAGGGCCTCTGGGCACAGATACGCAGTATTTT.

This clone was seen once. V is TRBV2 and J is TRBJ1-1; D gene ambiguous. Germline-derived CDR1 and CDR2 are SNHLY and FYNNEI. The CDR3 contains 15 residues. With 8 bases removed from V and 5 bases from J, the gap between germline ends came to 21 bases. The chain's CDR3 is CASSPALNRGTEAFF. The CDR3 DNA sequence: TGTGCCAGCTCCCCCGCACTAAACAGAGGGACTGAAGCTTTCTTT.

The chain employs TRBV5-4 and TRBJ1-5; D gene unclear. V gave up 4 bases and J gave up 6 bases, with 11 bases separating them. Germline CDR1 is SGHNT and CDR2 is YYREEE (reference sequence). The CDR3 has 13 residues. The CDR3 DNA reads TGTGCCAGCAGCCTCATGGGTGCTCAGCCCCAGCATTTT. Translated: CASSLMGAQPQHF.